This T cell receptor beta chain was sequenced during a study of regulatory T cells in long-lasting Graves disease. Time point here: newly diagnosed GD, antithyroid drugs for less than 3 months. From PBMCs, RNA was extracted and then used to make the TCR library. V was clipped by 0 bases and J by 2 bases, with 15 bases between them. CDR1 MNHEY and CDR2 SVGAGI come from the germline V gene. The CDR3 has 17 residues. Construction of TCR beta libraries relied on iRepertoire HTBI primers and on Arm-PCR targeting CDR3 regions. As processed by the authors: Sequenced samples collectively carried 60 to 75 TRBV and 14 TRBJ segments. TCRdb reprocessed the multiplex PCR reads with MiXCR, giving one entry per CDR3 protein. These V and J calls are TCRdb output, not the study's own analysis. The repertoire has about 430,000 distinct CDR3 sequences, approximately 16% of them found once; the top ten carry approximately 7.8%.

This clonotype came up many times. These same records also appear under a second study, on T cells in Graves' hyperthyroidism and ophthalmopathy. That source reports: Newly diagnosed hyperthyroidism, duration under 2 months, in patients aged 18 to 65. The TCR CDR3 first-round RT-PCR relied on the HTBI primer set. Most thyroid-expanded clonotypes above 0.001 were also found in blood.

The input for sequencing was peripheral blood mononuclear cells (PBMCs), taken at new diagnosis, from a patient treated with antithyroid drugs. The rearrangement links TRBV6-5 to TRBJ2-3; D is possibly TRBD2 (5 bases). The clonotype originates from a middle-aged woman with Graves disease. This CDR3 is CASSYSTPTTPTDTQYF. CDR3 nucleotide sequence: TGTGCCAGCAGTTACTCGACCCCGACTACCCCCACAGATACGCAGTATTTT.